This T cell receptor delta chain was captured in a study of Vδ1+ human thymocytes. General study findings and limits: TRD repertoires were essentially private, unlike widely shared TRG clonotypes. Around 20% of thymic delta-chain sequences were Vdelta2, with few Vdelta3, unlike blood Vdelta1+ controls. In the thymus, TRG and TRD repertoires looked highly polyclonal with Gaussian CDR3 lengths.

For this clone: Its antigen is undetermined.

Sequences come from RNA converted to cDNA by reverse transcription. CDR3 amplicons came from multiplex PCR with pooled V-gene forward and constant-region reverse primers. TCRdb called clones anew from the multiplex PCR reads with CATT. The data hold 20,000 to 25,000 delta-chain clones, with roughly 8% observed a single time. Alphabeta T cells were depleted, then CD3+ Vdelta1+ Vdelta2- thymocytes were FACS-sorted. V was clipped by 3 bases and J by 8 bases; unmatched bases: 21. Germline V CDR1 and CDR2: TSWWSYY, QGS. This CDR3 spans 19 amino acids. The TCR was taken from a child less than two years old who had congenital heart surgery. The gene calls are TRDV1 and TRDJ1, with TRDD3 identical over 10 bases. The J gene is absent in TCRdb and was assigned here via DNA matching to germline. The sequenced material came from Vdelta1+ gamma-delta thymocytes from the thymus. Subset described: FACS-sorted CD3+ TCRalphabeta- TCRVdelta1+ TCRVdelta2- thymocytes. CDR3 residues: CALGDTVPFLLLGDGKLIF. CDR3 sequence (DNA): TGTGCTCTTGGGGACACCGTTCCTTTCCTCTTACTGGGGGATGGGAAACTCATCTTT.